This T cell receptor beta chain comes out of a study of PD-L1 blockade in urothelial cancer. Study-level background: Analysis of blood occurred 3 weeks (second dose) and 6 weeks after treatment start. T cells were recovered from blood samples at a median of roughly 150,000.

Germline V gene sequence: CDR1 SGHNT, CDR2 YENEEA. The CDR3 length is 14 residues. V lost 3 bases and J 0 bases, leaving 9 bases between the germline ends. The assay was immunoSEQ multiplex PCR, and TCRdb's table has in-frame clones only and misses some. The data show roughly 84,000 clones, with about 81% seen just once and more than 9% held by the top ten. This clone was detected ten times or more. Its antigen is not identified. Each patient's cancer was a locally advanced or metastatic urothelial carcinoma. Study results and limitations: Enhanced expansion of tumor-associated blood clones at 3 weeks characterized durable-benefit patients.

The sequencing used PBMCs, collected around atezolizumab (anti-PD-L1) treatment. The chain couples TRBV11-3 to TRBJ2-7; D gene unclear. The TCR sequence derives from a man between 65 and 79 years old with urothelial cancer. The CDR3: CASSFGPSSYEQYF. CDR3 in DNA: TGTGCCAGCAGCTTTGGTCCCAGCTCCTACGAGCAGTACTTC.